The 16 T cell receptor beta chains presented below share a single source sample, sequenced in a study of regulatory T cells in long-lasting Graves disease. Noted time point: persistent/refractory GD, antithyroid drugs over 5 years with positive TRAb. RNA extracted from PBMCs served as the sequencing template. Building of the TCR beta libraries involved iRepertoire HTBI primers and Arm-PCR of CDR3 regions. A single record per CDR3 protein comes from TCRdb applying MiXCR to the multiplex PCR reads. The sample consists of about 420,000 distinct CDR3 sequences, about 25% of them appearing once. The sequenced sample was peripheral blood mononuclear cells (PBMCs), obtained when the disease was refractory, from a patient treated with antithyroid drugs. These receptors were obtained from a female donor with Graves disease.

The CDR3 sequence: CASSYSTSGNTGELFF. The CDR3 DNA reads as TGTGCCAGCAGTTATTCGACTAGCGGGAACACCGGGGAGCTGTTTTTT. The chain couples TRBV6-9 to TRBJ2-2; 9 bases map to TRBD2. CDR1 and CDR2 (germline): MNHGY, SVAAGI. The CDR3 has 16 residues. The V gene end was trimmed by 0 bases and the J gene end by 1 base; junction bases not matched to a gene: 0.

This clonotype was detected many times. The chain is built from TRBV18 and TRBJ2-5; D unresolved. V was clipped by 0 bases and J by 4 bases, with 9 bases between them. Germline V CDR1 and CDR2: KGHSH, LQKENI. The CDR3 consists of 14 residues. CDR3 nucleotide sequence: TGTGCCAGCTCACCACCGGCAGTCGGAGAGACCCAGTACTTC. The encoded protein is CASSPPAVGETQYF.

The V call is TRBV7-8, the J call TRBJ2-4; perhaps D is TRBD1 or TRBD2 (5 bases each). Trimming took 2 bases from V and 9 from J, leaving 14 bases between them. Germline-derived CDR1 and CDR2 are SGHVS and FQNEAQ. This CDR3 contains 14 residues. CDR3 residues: CASSLSRVEGIQYF. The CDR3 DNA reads TGTGCCAGCAGCTTAAGCAGGGTTGAGGGCATTCAGTACTTC.

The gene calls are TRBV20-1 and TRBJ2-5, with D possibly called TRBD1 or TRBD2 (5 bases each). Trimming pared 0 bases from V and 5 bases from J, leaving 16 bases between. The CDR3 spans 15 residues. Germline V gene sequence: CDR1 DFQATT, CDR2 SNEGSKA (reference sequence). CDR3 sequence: CSARDPIRGRETQYF. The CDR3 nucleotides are TGCAGTGCTAGAGATCCCATCCGGGGCCGGGAGACCCAGTACTTC.

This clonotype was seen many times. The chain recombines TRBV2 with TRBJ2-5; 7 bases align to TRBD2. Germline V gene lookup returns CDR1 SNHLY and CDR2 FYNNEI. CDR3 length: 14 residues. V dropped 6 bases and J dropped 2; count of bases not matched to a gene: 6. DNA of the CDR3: TGTGCCAGCAGCGGGGACTACGTACAAGAGACCCAGTACTTC. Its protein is CASSGDYVQETQYF.

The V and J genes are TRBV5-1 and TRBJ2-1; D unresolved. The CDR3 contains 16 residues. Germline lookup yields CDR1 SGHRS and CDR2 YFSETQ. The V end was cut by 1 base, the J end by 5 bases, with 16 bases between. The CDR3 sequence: CASSLNGVLPNNEQFF. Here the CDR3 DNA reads TGCGCCAGCAGCTTGAATGGGGTTTTACCCAACAATGAGCAGTTCTTC.

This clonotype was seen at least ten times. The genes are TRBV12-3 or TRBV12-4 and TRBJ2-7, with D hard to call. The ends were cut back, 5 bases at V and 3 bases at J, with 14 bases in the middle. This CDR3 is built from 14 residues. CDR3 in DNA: TGTGCCAGCAGTCCCCCCATCCGATACTACGAGCAGTACTTC. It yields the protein CASSPPIRYYEQYF.

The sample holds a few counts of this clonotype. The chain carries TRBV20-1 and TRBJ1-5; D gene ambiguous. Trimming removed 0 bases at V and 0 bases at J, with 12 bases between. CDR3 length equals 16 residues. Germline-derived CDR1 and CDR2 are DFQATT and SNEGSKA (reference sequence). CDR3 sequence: CSARDSARYSNQPQHF. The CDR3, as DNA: TGCAGTGCTAGAGATTCCGCCAGATATAGCAATCAGCCCCAGCATTTT.

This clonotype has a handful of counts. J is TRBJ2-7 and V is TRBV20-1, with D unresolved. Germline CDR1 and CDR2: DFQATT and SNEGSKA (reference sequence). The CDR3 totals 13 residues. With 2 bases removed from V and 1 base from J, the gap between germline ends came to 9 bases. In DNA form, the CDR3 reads TGCAGTGCTAGACCAGGCGAGTCCTACGAGCAGTACTTC. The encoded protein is CSARPGESYEQYF.

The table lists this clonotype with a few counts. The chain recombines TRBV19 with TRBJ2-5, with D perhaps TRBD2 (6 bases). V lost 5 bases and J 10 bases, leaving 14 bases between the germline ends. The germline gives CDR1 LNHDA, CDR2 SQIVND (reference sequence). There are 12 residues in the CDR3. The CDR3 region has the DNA TGTGCCAGTAGTCCCCCGATGGGGGGCCAGTACTTC. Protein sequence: CASSPPMGGQYF.

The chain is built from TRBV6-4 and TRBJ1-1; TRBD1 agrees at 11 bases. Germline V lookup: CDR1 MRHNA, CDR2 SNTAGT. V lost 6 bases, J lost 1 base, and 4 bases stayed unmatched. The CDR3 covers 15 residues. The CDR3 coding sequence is TGTGCCAGCAGACGGACAGGGGGCACGAACACTGAAGCTTTCTTT. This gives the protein CASRRTGGTNTEAFF.

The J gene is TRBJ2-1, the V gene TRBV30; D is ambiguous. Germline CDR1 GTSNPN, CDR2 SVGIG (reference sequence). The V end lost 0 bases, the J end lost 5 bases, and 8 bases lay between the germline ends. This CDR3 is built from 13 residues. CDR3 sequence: CAWSVGGHNEQFF. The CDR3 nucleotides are TGTGCCTGGAGTGTTGGTGGTCACAATGAGCAGTTCTTC.

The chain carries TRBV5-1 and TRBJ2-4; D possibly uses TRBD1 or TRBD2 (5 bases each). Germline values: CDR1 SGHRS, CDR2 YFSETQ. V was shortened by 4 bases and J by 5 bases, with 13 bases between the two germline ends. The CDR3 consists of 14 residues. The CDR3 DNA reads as TGCGCCAGCAGCCCCTTGGGACGTCAAAACATTCAGTACTTC. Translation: CASSPLGRQNIQYF.

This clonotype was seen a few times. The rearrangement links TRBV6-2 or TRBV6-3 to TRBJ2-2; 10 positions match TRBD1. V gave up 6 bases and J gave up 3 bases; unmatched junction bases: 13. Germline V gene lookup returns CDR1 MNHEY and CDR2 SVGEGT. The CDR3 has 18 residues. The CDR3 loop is CASSYGTGALLHTGELFF. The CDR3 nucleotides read TGTGCCAGCAGCTACGGGACAGGGGCCCTCCTTCACACCGGGGAGCTGTTTTTT.

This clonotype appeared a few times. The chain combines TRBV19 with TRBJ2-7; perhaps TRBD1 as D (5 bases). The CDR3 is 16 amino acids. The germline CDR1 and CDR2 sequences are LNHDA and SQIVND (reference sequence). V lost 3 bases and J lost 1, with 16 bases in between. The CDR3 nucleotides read TGTGCCAGTAGTATCCAGCCAACACAGGTTTCCTACGAGCAGTACTTC. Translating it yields CASSIQPTQVSYEQYF.

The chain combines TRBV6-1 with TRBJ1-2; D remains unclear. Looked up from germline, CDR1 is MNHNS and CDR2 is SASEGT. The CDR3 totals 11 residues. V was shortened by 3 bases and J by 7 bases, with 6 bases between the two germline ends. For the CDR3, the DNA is TGTGCCAGCAGTGACAGGTTTGGCTACACCTTC. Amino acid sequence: CASSDRFGYTF.